The source of this TCR beta chain is a study of shared clonotypes between healthy human individuals. This CDR3 is built from 14 residues. Trimming stripped 4 bases from V and 1 base from J, with 10 bases between. Germline CDR1 is ENHRY and CDR2 is SYGVKD. Concerning this clone itself: Its antigen is still unknown.

Produced via immunoSEQ multiplex PCR; TCRdb's table is partial and in-frame only. The sample has over a million clones, around 78% seen once; the top ten hold more than 0.5%. Study-wide points: Specimens sampled were limited to blood, with tissue repertoires likely differing.

The clonotype was recovered from a man between 18 and 35 years old in good health. Some clones in this sample may be carry-over from other donors' samples. The chain employs TRBV10-3 and TRBJ1-1; tentatively, D is TRBD1 (6 bases). The sample was memory CD4+ T cells from PBMCs. Stated subset: CD45RA-negative fraction. CDR3 coding DNA: TGTGCCATCAGTGTTGAACAGGGGAACACTGAAGCTTTCTTT. Translation gives CAISVEQGNTEAFF.